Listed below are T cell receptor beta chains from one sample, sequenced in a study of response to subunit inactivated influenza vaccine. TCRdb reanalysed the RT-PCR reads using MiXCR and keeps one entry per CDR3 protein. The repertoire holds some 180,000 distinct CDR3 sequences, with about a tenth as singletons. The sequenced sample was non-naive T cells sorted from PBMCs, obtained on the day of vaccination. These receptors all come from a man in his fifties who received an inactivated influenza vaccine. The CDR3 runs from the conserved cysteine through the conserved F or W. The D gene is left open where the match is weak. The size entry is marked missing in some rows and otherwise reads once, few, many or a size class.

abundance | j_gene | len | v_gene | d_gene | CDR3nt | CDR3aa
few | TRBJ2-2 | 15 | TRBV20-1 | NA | TGCAGTGCTCCGAAGGAGCACCTGAACACCGGGGAGCTGTTTTTT | CSAPKEHLNTGELFF
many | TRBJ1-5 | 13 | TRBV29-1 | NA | TGCAGCGCCTCTTTGGAGGCGAATCAGCCCCAGCATTTT | CSASLEANQPQHF
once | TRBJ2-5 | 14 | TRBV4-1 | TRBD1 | TGCGCCAGCAGCCAGGGACAGGGGCCAGAGACCCAGTACTTC | CASSQGQGPETQYF
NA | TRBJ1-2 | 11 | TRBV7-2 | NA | TGTGCCACAGGAGGACGGTATGGCTACACCTTC | CATGGRYGYTF
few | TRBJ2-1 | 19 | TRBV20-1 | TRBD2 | TGCAGTGCTAGAGACACGACTAGCGGGGGCCCTAGCTCCTACAATGAGCAGTTCTTC | CSARDTTSGGPSSYNEQFF
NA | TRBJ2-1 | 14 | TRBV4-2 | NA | TGTACCAGCAGCCAAGACCAAGGGGGAAATGAGCAGTTCTTC | CTSSQDQGGNEQFF
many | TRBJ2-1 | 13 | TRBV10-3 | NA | TGTGCCATCAGTGAGTCCAGTTACAATGAGCAGTTCTTC | CAISESSYNEQFF
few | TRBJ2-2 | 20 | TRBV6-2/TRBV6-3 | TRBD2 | TGTGCCAGCAGCTTCAGGGGGACTAGCGGGTCGGGCGCCTACACCGGGGAGCTGTTTTTT | CASSFRGTSGSGAYTGELFF
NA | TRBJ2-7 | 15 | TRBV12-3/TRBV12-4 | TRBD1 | TGTGCCAGCAGTTTAGATACCGGGACAGACTACGAGCAGTACTTC | CASSLDTGTDYEQYF
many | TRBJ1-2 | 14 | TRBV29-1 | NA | TGCAGCGTTGACGCCGCGGGGCAAGGATATGGCTACACCTTC | CSVDAAGQGYGYTF
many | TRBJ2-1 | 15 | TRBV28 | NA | TGTGCCAGCATCTCTTACCAGCGGTTGAACAATGAGCAGTTCTTC | CASISYQRLNNEQFF
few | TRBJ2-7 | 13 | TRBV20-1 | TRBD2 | TGCAGTGCTAGGGCTAGCGGTTCCTACGAGCAGTACTTC | CSARASGSYEQYF
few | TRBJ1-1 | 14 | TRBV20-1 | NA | TGCAGTGCTAGAGATCTTGCAGGGAGGACTGAAGCTTTCTTT | CSARDLAGRTEAFF
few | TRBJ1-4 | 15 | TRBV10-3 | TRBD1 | TGTGCCATCAGCAGGAACGGGGACAGGGATGAAAAACTGTTTTTT | CAISRNGDRDEKLFF
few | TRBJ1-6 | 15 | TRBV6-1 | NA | TGTGCCAGCAGTGAAGCACTGGGACGAAATTCACCCCTCCACTTT | CASSEALGRNSPLHF
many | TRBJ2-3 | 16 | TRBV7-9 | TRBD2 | TGTGCCAGCAGCACCTGGACTAGCGGGACAGGAGATACGCAGTATTTT | CASSTWTSGTGDTQYF
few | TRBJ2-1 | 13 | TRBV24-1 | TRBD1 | TGTGCCACCAGTGATTTAGGGACAGTGGGGCAGTTCTTC | CATSDLGTVGQFF